What follows are 8 T cell receptor beta chains derived from one specimen sequenced in a study of regulatory T cells in long-lasting Graves disease. The time point is: persistent/refractory GD, antithyroid drugs over 5 years with positive TRAb. The authors made the TCR library using RNA they extracted from PBMCs. CDR3-region Arm-PCR and iRepertoire HTBI primers produced the TCR beta libraries. TCRdb analysed the multiplex PCR reads with MiXCR anew, one entry per CDR3 protein. The table lists about 470,000 distinct CDR3 sequences, around 21% of them singletons, with about 7.8% in the top ten. Sequences were derived from peripheral blood mononuclear cells (PBMCs), sampled when the disease was refractory, from a patient treated with antithyroid drugs. The receptor source for this set is a female donor with Graves disease.

This chain joins TRBV5-1 and TRBJ2-2, with D unclear. The CDR3 runs 15 residues. The germline V gene has CDR1 SGHRS and CDR2 YFSETQ. The V end lost 0 bases, the J end lost 5 bases, and 11 bases lay between the germline ends. CDR3 residues: CASSLDGFETGELFF. CDR3 coding DNA: TGCGCCAGCAGCTTGGACGGATTTGAGACCGGGGAGCTGTTTTTT.

At least ten counts were recorded for this clonotype. The chain has TRBV11-2 and TRBJ2-6; D unclear. V shed 4 bases and J shed 2 bases, with 6 bases lying between them. Per germline, CDR1 SGHAT and CDR2 FQNNGV. This CDR3 spans 14 amino acids. CDR3 in DNA: TGTGCCAGCAGCTCCCATCCTGGGGCCAACGTCCTGACTTTC. Translated: CASSSHPGANVLTF.

CDR3 loop: CAIPRSLNYGYTF. Here the CDR3 DNA reads TGTGCGATTCCACGGAGCCTCAACTATGGCTACACCTTC. This chain joins TRBV2 and TRBJ1-2, with D hard to call. CDR3 length equals 13 residues. Germline V gene lookup returns CDR1 SNHLY and CDR2 FYNNEI.

This clonotype was observed at least ten times. The chain links TRBV7-3 to TRBJ2-5, with D uncertain. CDR1 and CDR2 from the germline V gene are SGHTA and FQGTGA. V was pared by 3 bases and J by 0 bases, with 5 bases between. The CDR3 covers 13 residues. The CDR3 here is CASSLANQETQYF. CDR3 DNA sequence: TGTGCCAGCAGCTTGGCAAACCAAGAGACCCAGTACTTC.

Many counts were recorded for this clonotype. This chain joins TRBV6-1 and TRBJ1-1, with 8 bases matching TRBD1. CDR1 and CDR2 (germline): MNHNS, SASEGT. V was clipped by 8 bases and J by 1 base; unmatched bases: 6. The CDR3 length is 14 residues. Here the CDR3 DNA reads TGTGCCAGCGACAGGGGTATCGGGAACACTGAAGCTTTCTTT. It is translated as CASDRGIGNTEAFF.

V and J are TRBV15 and TRBJ1-1; no clear D. V was shortened by 0 bases and J by 2 bases, with 13 bases between the two germline ends. This CDR3 has 16 amino acids. The V gene's germline CDR1 is LNHNV and CDR2 YYDKDF (reference sequence). The CDR3 nucleotides read TGTGCCACCAGCAGAGATCCCCCCCACCGCAACACTGAAGCTTTCTTT. It yields the protein CATSRDPPHRNTEAFF.

This clonotype was found many times. The V and J genes are TRBV6-1 and TRBJ1-5; the D gene is possibly TRBD1 (6 bases). The CDR3 is 16 residues long. Trimming cost V 5 bases and J 1 base, with 15 bases left between them. Germline loops: CDR1 MNHNS, CDR2 SASEGT. The CDR3 protein is CASSPTGILSNQPQHF. The DNA for the CDR3 is TGTGCCAGCAGTCCAACAGGGATCTTGAGCAATCAGCCCCAGCATTTT.

In this sample, this clonotype turned up a few times. Relative to the germline gene, one junction end is altered; a read error may explain this. J is TRBJ1-2 and V is TRBV2; a weak D match, TRBD1 (5 bases). CDR3 length equals 15 residues. Germline V gene data show CDR1 as SNHLY and CDR2 as FYNNEI. DNA for the CDR3: TGTGTCAGCTTGGATAGGACATTTACTAACTATGGCTACACCTTC. This codes for CVSLDRTFTNYGYTF.